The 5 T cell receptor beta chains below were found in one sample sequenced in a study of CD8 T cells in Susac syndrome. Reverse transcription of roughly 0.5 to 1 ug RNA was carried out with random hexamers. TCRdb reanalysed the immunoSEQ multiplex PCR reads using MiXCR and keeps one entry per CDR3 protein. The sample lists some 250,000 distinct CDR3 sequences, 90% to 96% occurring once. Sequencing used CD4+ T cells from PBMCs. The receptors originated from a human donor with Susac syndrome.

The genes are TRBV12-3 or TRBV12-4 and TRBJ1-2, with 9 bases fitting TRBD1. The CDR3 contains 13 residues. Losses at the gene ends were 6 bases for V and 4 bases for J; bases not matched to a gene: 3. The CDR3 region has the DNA TGTGCCAGCAGGGGACAGGGTGGCTATGGCTACACCTTC. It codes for CASRGQGGYGYTF.

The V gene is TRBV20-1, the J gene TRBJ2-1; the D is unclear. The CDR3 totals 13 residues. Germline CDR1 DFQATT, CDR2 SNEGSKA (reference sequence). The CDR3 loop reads CSSLRDDYNEQFF. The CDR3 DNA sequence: TGCAGCTCCCTGCGAGACGATTACAATGAGCAGTTCTTC.

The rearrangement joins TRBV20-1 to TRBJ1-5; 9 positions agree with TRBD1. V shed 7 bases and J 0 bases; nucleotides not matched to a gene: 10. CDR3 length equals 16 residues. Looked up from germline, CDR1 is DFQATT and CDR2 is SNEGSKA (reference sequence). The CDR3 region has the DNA TGCAGTGTTGCGGGACAGGGCTCAAATAGCAATCAGCCCCAGCATTTT. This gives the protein CSVAGQGSNSNQPQHF.

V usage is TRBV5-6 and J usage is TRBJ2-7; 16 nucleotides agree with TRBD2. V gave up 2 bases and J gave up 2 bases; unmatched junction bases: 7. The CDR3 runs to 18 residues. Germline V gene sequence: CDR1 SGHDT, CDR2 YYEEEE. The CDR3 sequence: CASSLPGLAGGVTYEQYF. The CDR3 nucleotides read TGTGCCAGCAGCTTACCGGGACTAGCGGGAGGGGTTACCTACGAGCAGTACTTC.

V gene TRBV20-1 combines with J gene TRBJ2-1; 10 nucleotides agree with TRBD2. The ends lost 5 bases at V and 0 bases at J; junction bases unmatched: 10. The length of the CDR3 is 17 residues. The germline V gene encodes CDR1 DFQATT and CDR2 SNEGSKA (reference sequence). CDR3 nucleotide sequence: TGCAGTGCTGCCGGGCAGGTAGCGGGAGGCTCCTACAATGAGCAGTTCTTC. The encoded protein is CSAAGQVAGGSYNEQFF.